The TCR beta chain under discussion was sequenced for a study of Ad26.COV2.S vaccination and SARS-CoV-2 variants. About the study: The authors gave Ad26.COV2.S intramuscularly, either once or twice 56 days apart.

Described treatment: roughly 20 received Ad26.COV2.S at low or high dose, single or two shots; five or six received placebo; per-sample allocation not given. Sampling was performed 63 days after the first vaccine or placebo injection. Built on an Ad26 vector, the vaccine expressed Wuhan-strain SARS-CoV-2 spike. Comment on this clone: The antigen is not known.

General study points: Measurements of TCR breadth and depth may have given underestimates of the total T cell responses. Placebo recipients trailed vaccine recipients in spike-specific TCR breadth.

This CDR3 is built from 13 residues. Germline V CDR1 and CDR2: MDHEN, SYDVKM. Trimming removed 10 bases at V and 0 bases at J, with 10 bases between. The data were produced by immunoSEQ multiplex PCR, yet TCRdb's version contains in-frame clones alone and is incomplete. The sample has just over 350,000 clones, around 84% seen once; the top ten hold about 3.3%. The material was peripheral blood, obtained in a trial of Ad26.COV2.S vaccine versus placebo. The sequence came from a person between 18 and 60 years old who received the Ad26.COV2.S COVID-19 vaccine or a placebo. This sequence joins TRBV28 and TRBJ1-3; D not certain. The CDR3 sequence: CATSRDSGNTIYF. CDR3 DNA: TGTGCCACATCCCGGGACTCTGGAAACACCATATATTTT.